The 8 T cell receptor beta chains reported below all come from one sample, sequenced in a study of cytomegalovirus exposure and HLA in healthy donors. PCR was performed using 60 Vbeta and 13 Jbeta primers. TCRdb's table, derived via immunoSEQ multiplex PCR, lists solely in-frame clones and lacks some. The data contain some 120,000 clones, about 81% of them singletons. The material sequenced was PBMCs. These TCRs come from a woman in her forties or fifties in good health and CMV-seropositive.

The chain employs TRBV7-2 and TRBJ1-2; D is uncertain. Germline CDR1 is SGHTA and CDR2 is FQGNSA. The CDR3 runs to 18 residues. The V gene lost 1 base and the J gene lost 4 bases, with 22 bases spanning the gap. DNA of the CDR3: TGTGCCAGCAGCTTAGGGCCCCCCGGGGTGGGGTTGGTCTATGGCTACACCTTC. This codes for CASSLGPPGVGLVYGYTF. The complete variable domain, with remaining parts taken from reference TRBV7-2 and TRBJ1-2, reads GAGVSQSPSNKVTEKGKDVELRCDPISGHTALYWYRQSLGQGLEFLIYFQGNSAPDKSGLPSDRFSAERTGGSVSTLTIQRTQQEDSAVYLCASSLGPPGVGLVYGYTFGSGTRLTVV.

V and J are TRBV29-1 and TRBJ1-2, with D possibly TRBD1 on 6 matching bases. Trimming removed 7 bases at V and 4 bases at J, with 19 bases between. The CDR3 covers 14 residues. Germline CDR1 and CDR2: SQVTM and ANQGSEA. The CDR3 coding sequence is TGCAGCGCCGATACAGGGTCGGGTTCCTATGGCTACACCTTC. Residues: CSADTGSGSYGYTF.

This chain joins TRBV18 and TRBJ1-1; 9 bases are shared with TRBD1. The V gene's germline CDR1 is KGHSH and CDR2 LQKENI. The CDR3 contains 13 residues. The ends lost 5 bases at V and 5 bases at J; junction bases unmatched: 3. The chain's CDR3 is CASSLDRGTEAFF. The CDR3 DNA sequence: TGTGCCAGCTCATTGGACAGGGGAACTGAAGCTTTCTTT.

The chain recombines TRBV29-1 with TRBJ2-7; 9 nucleotides line up with TRBD1. J was trimmed by 5 bases and V by 6 bases; bases with no gene match: 11. The CDR3 has 14 residues. The germline V gene has CDR1 SQVTM and CDR2 ANQGSEA. Here the CDR3 reads CSVDTGTGMNEQYF. DNA for the CDR3: TGCAGCGTCGACACCGGGACAGGGATGAACGAGCAGTACTTC.

This chain links TRBV11-3 with TRBJ2-5; unclear D gene. Trimming took 3 bases from V and 4 from J, leaving 3 bases between them. CDR3 length: 11 residues. Germline V gene data show CDR1 as SGHNT and CDR2 as YENEEA. The CDR3 bases are TGTGCCAGCAGCTTTAGAGAGACCCAGTACTTC. Its protein product is CASSFRETQYF.

The chain combines TRBV9 with TRBJ2-3; 12 bases fit TRBD2. Germline trimming cut 4 bases from V and 7 bases from J; bases unmatched to any gene: 4. The length of the CDR3 is 14 residues. Looked up from germline, CDR1 is SGDLS and CDR2 is YYNGEE. Here the CDR3 reads CASSTLAGGHTQYF. The CDR3 region has the DNA TGTGCCAGCAGCACACTAGCGGGGGGTCATACGCAGTATTTT.

The rearrangement links TRBV21-1 to TRBJ2-5; the D segment call TRBD2 is taken from the table without a DNA check. TRBV21-1 is assigned pseudogene status. The CDR3 sequence is 12 residues long. CDR3 in amino acids: CASPRLVIVPYF. The CDR3 DNA reads TGTGCCAGCCCAAGACTAGTAATAGTTCCGTACTTC.

The V and J genes are TRBV7-9 and TRBJ2-7; perhaps TRBD1 as D (5 bases). The CDR3 spans 15 residues. CDR1 and CDR2 from the germline V gene are SEHNR and FQNEAQ (reference sequence). Trimming cost V 6 bases and J 2 bases, with 17 bases left between them. The DNA of the CDR3 is TGTGCCAGCAGTCACGGGCCTCTGGACACCTACGAGCAGTACTTC. Its protein is CASSHGPLDTYEQYF.